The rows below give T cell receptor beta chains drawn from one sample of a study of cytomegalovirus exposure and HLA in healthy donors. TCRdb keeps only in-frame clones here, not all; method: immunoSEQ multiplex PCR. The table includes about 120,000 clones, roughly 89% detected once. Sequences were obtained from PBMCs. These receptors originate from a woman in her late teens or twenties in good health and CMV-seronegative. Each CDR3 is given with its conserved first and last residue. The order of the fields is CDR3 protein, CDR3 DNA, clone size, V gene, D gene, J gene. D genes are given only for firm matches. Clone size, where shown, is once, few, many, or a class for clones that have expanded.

CDR3aa: CAFSAGTGGGEQYF
CDR3nt: TGTGCCTTTTCCGCCGGGACAGGGGGAGGGGAGCAGTACTTC
abundance: NA
v_gene: TRBV30
d_gene: TRBD1
j_gene: TRBJ2-7

CDR3aa: CASSYGAPGEKQYF
CDR3nt: TGTGCCAGCAGTTACGGGGCGCCAGGGGAAAAGCAGTACTTC
abundance: NA
v_gene: TRBV6-5
d_gene: NA
j_gene: TRBJ2-7

CDR3aa: CASSRLDRDSPLHF
CDR3nt: TGTGCCAGCAGCAGACTGGACAGGGATTCACCCCTCCACTTT
abundance: NA
v_gene: TRBV11-1
d_gene: TRBD1
j_gene: TRBJ1-6

CDR3aa: CASSLLAVDTQYF
CDR3nt: TGTGCCAGCAGCTTGTTAGCGGTAGATACGCAGTATTTT
abundance: once
v_gene: TRBV7-2
d_gene: NA
j_gene: TRBJ2-3

CDR3aa: CATSSLRLGGSGANVLTF
CDR3nt: TGTGCCACCAGCAGTCTCCGTCTAGGGGGCTCTGGGGCCAACGTCCTGACTTTC
abundance: few
v_gene: TRBV15
d_gene: NA
j_gene: TRBJ2-6

CDR3aa: CASSQAGTGEDEQYF
CDR3nt: TGCGCCAGCAGCCAAGCCGGGACAGGGGAGGACGAGCAGTACTTC
abundance: NA
v_gene: TRBV4-3
d_gene: TRBD1
j_gene: TRBJ2-7

CDR3aa: CASSLRSLPGGNIQYF
CDR3nt: TGTGCCAGCAGTTTACGATCATTACCGGGGGGAAACATTCAGTACTTC
abundance: NA
v_gene: TRBV27
d_gene: TRBD2
j_gene: TRBJ2-4

CDR3aa: CASSFGTVQETQYF
CDR3nt: TGTGCTAGCAGCTTTGGGACAGTACAAGAGACCCAGTACTTC
abundance: NA
v_gene: TRBV7-7
d_gene: TRBD1
j_gene: TRBJ2-5

CDR3aa: CASSLSPGTGRVTDTQYF
CDR3nt: TGCGCCAGCAGCTTGTCCCCGGGAACAGGGAGGGTCACAGATACGCAGTATTTT
abundance: NA
v_gene: TRBV5-1
d_gene: NA
j_gene: TRBJ2-3

CDR3aa: CASSPTRARANYGYTF
CDR3nt: TGTGCCAGCTCACCTACTAGGGCGCGGGCTAACTATGGCTACACCTTC
abundance: NA
v_gene: TRBV18
d_gene: NA
j_gene: TRBJ1-2

CDR3aa: CASSYGTGGNQPQHF
CDR3nt: TGTGCCAGCAGTTACGGTACAGGGGGCAATCAGCCCCAGCATTTT
abundance: NA
v_gene: TRBV6-6
d_gene: TRBD1
j_gene: TRBJ1-5

CDR3aa: CASSLRRGLALGNEQFF
CDR3nt: TGTGCCAGCAGCTTAAGAAGGGGCTTGGCTTTAGGCAATGAGCAGTTCTTC
abundance: NA
v_gene: TRBV7-2
d_gene: NA
j_gene: TRBJ2-1

CDR3aa: CATSRDRGRGNEKLFF
CDR3nt: TGTGCCACCAGCAGAGATCGAGGCAGGGGTAATGAAAAACTGTTTTTT
abundance: few
v_gene: TRBV15
d_gene: NA
j_gene: TRBJ1-4

CDR3aa: CASSQRQGRLRSGELFF
CDR3nt: TGTGCCAGCAGCCAGCGACAGGGGAGGCTACGGAGCGGGGAGCTGTTTTTT
abundance: once
v_gene: TRBV9
d_gene: TRBD1
j_gene: TRBJ2-2

CDR3aa: CASSQGTGRNQPQHF
CDR3nt: TGCGCCAGCAGCCAGGGGACAGGGCGCAATCAGCCCCAGCATTTT
abundance: NA
v_gene: TRBV4-1
d_gene: TRBD1
j_gene: TRBJ1-5

CDR3aa: CASSVGGGEGTDTQYF
CDR3nt: TGTGCCAGCAGCGTAGGAGGGGGAGAGGGCACAGATACGCAGTATTTT
abundance: NA
v_gene: TRBV9
d_gene: NA
j_gene: TRBJ2-3

CDR3aa: CASSADRLYGYTF
CDR3nt: TGCGCCAGCAGCGCCGACAGACTCTATGGCTACACCTTC
abundance: NA
v_gene: TRBV5-1
d_gene: NA
j_gene: TRBJ1-2

CDR3aa: CATSPRERTEAFF
CDR3nt: TGTGCCACCAGCCCAAGGGAGAGGACTGAAGCTTTCTTT
abundance: NA
v_gene: TRBV2
d_gene: NA
j_gene: TRBJ1-1

CDR3aa: CASKGQGDTEAFF
CDR3nt: TGTGCTAGCAAAGGACAGGGTGACACTGAAGCTTTCTTT
abundance: NA
v_gene: TRBV7-7
d_gene: TRBD1
j_gene: TRBJ1-1

CDR3aa: CASSRQGGTEAFF
CDR3nt: TGTGCCAGCAGTAGACAGGGAGGCACTGAAGCTTTCTTT
abundance: NA
v_gene: TRBV28
d_gene: TRBD1
j_gene: TRBJ1-1

CDR3aa: CSAQSGYEQYF
CDR3nt: TGCAGTGCCCAGTCGGGGTACGAGCAGTACTTC
abundance: NA
v_gene: TRBV20-1
d_gene: NA
j_gene: TRBJ2-7

CDR3aa: CASGTSGIASTYF
CDR3nt: TGTGCCAGCGGTACTAGCGGGATAGCTAGCACGTACTTC
abundance: NA
v_gene: TRBV7-6
d_gene: TRBD2
j_gene: TRBJ2-5

CDR3aa: CASSLLFGGVTNEQFF
CDR3nt: TGTGCCAGCAGTTTACTTTTTGGGGGGGTAACGAATGAGCAGTTCTTC
abundance: NA
v_gene: TRBV27
d_gene: TRBD2
j_gene: TRBJ2-1

CDR3aa: CACSDRNSGNTIYF
CDR3nt: TGTGCCTGTTCGGACAGGAACTCTGGAAACACCATATATTTT
abundance: NA
v_gene: TRBV30
d_gene: TRBD1
j_gene: TRBJ1-3

CDR3aa: CASSRDSPLHF
CDR3nt: TGCGCCAGCAGTCGAGATTCACCCCTCCACTTT
abundance: NA
v_gene: TRBV10-2
d_gene: NA
j_gene: TRBJ1-6

CDR3aa: CASGAQGPDTQYF
CDR3nt: TGTGCCAGCGGAGCCCAGGGCCCAGATACGCAGTATTTT
abundance: NA
v_gene: TRBV28
d_gene: NA
j_gene: TRBJ2-3

CDR3aa: CASSLRTGTDEKLFF
CDR3nt: TGTGCCAGCAGCTTAAGGACAGGGACGGATGAAAAACTGTTTTTT
abundance: NA
v_gene: TRBV7-2
d_gene: TRBD1
j_gene: TRBJ1-4

CDR3aa: CASAREGGPEAFF
CDR3nt: TGTGCCAGCGCAAGGGAGGGAGGGCCTGAAGCTTTCTTT
abundance: NA
v_gene: TRBV11-1
d_gene: NA
j_gene: TRBJ1-1

CDR3aa: CASSPDPQGNEQFF
CDR3nt: TGTGCCAGCAGCCCGGACCCTCAGGGGAATGAGCAGTTCTTC
abundance: NA
v_gene: TRBV7-2
d_gene: NA
j_gene: TRBJ2-1

CDR3aa: CSAPTSTEAFF
CDR3nt: TGCAGTGCTCCTACTTCAACTGAAGCTTTCTTT
abundance: NA
v_gene: TRBV20-1
d_gene: NA
j_gene: TRBJ1-1

CDR3aa: CASSLSAGQQETQYF
CDR3nt: TGTGCCAGCAGTTTATCGGCAGGACAACAAGAGACCCAGTACTTC
abundance: NA
v_gene: TRBV27
d_gene: NA
j_gene: TRBJ2-5

CDR3aa: CASGSDNTEAFF
CDR3nt: TGTGCTAGTGGGTCAGATAACACTGAAGCTTTCTTT
abundance: few
v_gene: TRBV12-5
d_gene: NA
j_gene: TRBJ1-1

CDR3aa: CASSSNEAFF
CDR3nt: TGTGCCAGCAGTTCTAATGAAGCTTTCTTT
abundance: NA
v_gene: TRBV25-1
d_gene: NA
j_gene: TRBJ1-1

CDR3aa: CASSIGTDLAKNIQYF
CDR3nt: TGTGCCAGCAGCATAGGGACTGATCTAGCCAAAAACATTCAGTACTTC
abundance: NA
v_gene: TRBV11-2
d_gene: NA
j_gene: TRBJ2-4

CDR3aa: CATPGQAPSPTNTGELFF
CDR3nt: TGCGCCACCCCGGGACAGGCGCCCTCCCCTACGAACACCGGGGAGCTGTTTTTT
abundance: NA
v_gene: TRBV23-1
d_gene: TRBD1
j_gene: TRBJ2-2

CDR3aa: CASSLMGPNTEAFF
CDR3nt: TGTGCCAGCAGCTTAATGGGGCCCAACACTGAAGCTTTCTTT
abundance: NA
v_gene: TRBV7-2
d_gene: NA
j_gene: TRBJ1-1

CDR3aa: CASSLLQGETQYF
CDR3nt: TGTGCCAGCAGTTTATTGCAGGGGGAGACCCAGTACTTC
abundance: NA
v_gene: TRBV28
d_gene: NA
j_gene: TRBJ2-5